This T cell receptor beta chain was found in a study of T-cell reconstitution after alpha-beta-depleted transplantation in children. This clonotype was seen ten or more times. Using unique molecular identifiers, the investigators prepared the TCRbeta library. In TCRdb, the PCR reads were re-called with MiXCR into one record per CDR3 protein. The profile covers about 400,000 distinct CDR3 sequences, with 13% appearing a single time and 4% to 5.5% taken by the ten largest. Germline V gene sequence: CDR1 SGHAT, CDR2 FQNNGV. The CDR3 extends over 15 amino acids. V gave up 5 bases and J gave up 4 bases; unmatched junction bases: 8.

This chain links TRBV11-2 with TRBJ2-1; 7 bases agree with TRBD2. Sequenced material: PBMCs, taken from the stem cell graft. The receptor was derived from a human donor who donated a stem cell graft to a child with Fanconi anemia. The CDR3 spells CASSPSSGTYNEQFF. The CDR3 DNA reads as TGTGCCAGCAGCCCCTCTAGCGGAACATACAATGAGCAGTTCTTC.